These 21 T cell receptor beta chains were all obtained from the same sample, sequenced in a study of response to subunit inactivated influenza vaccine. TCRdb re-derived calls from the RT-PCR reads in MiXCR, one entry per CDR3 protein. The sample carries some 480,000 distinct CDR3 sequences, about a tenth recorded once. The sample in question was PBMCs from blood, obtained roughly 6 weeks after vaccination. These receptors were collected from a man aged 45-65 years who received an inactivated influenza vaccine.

This CDR3 reads CASSLSGGDMVRGEQFF. The CDR3, as DNA: TGTGCCAGCAGCTTGTCCGGCGGGGACATGGTTCGGGGTGAGCAGTTCTTC. The V gene is TRBV5-6, the J gene TRBJ2-1; D tentatively fits TRBD1 or TRBD2 (6 bases each). Germline values: CDR1 SGHDT, CDR2 YYEEEE. The V end lost 1 base, the J end lost 9 bases, and 23 bases lay between the germline ends. The CDR3 extends over 17 amino acids.

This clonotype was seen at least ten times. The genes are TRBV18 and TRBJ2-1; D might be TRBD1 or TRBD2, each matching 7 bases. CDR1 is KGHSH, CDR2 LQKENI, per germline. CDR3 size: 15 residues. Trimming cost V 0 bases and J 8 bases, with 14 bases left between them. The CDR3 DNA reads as TGTGCCAGCTCACCACCGATGGCAGGGGGGGATGAGCAGTTCTTC. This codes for CASSPPMAGGDEQFF.

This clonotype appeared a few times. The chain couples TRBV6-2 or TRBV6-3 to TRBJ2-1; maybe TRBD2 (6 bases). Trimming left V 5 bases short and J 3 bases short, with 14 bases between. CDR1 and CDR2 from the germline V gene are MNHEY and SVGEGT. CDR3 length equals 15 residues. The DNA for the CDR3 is TGTGCCAGCAGTCACCGGGACTCACACTACAATGAGCAGTTCTTC. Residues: CASSHRDSHYNEQFF.

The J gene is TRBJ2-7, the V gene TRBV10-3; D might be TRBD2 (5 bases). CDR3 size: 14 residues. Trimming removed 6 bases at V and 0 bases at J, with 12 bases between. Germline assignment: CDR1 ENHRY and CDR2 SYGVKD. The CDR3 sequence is CAIRSGPSSYEQYF. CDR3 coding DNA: TGTGCCATCAGGAGCGGTCCGAGCTCCTACGAGCAGTACTTC.

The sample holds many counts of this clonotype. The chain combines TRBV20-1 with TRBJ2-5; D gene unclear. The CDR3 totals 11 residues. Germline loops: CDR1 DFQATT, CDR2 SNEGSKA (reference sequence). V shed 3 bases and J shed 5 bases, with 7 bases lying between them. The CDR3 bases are TGCAGTGCTAGGGCTAGGGAGACCCAGTACTTC. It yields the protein CSARARETQYF.

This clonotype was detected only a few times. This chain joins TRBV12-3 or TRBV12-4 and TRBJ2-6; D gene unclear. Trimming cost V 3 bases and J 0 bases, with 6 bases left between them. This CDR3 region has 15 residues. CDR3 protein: CASSFEHSGANVLTF. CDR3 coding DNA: TGTGCCAGCAGTTTTGAGCACTCTGGGGCCAACGTCCTGACTTTC.

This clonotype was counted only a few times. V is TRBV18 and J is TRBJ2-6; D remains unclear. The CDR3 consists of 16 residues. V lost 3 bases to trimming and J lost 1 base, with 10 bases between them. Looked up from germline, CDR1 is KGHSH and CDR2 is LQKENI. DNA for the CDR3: TGTGCCAGCTCACCTCTCAGTGATTCTGGGGCCAACGTCCTGACTTTC. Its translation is CASSPLSDSGANVLTF.

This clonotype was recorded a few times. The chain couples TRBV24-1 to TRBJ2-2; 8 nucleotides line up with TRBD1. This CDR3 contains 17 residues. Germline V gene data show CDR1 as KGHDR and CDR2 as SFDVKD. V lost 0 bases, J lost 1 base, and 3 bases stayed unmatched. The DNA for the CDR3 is TGTGCCACCAGTGATTTGCTCGGACAGGGGAACACCGGGGAGCTGTTTTTT. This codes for CATSDLLGQGNTGELFF.

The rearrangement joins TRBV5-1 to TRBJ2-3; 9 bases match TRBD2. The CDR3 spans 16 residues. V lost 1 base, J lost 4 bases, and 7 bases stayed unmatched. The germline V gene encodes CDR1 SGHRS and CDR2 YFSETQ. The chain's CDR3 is CASSLSSGVLPDTQYF. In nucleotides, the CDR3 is TGCGCCAGCAGCTTGTCTAGCGGGGTCCTTCCAGATACGCAGTATTTT.

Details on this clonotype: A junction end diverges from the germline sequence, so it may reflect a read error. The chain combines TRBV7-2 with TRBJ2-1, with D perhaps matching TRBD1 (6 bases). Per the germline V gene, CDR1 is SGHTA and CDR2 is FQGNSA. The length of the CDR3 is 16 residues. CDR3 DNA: TGTGCCAGCAGCGCACCCGGGACACTATCCTACAATGAGAAGTTCTTC. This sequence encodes CASSAPGTLSYNEKFF. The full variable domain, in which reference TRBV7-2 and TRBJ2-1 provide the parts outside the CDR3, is GAGVSQSPSNKVTEKGKDVELRCDPISGHTALYWYRQSLGQGLEFLIYFQGNSAPDKSGLPSDRFSAERTGGSVSTLTIQRTQQEDSAVYLCASSAPGTLSYNEKFFGPGTRLTVL.

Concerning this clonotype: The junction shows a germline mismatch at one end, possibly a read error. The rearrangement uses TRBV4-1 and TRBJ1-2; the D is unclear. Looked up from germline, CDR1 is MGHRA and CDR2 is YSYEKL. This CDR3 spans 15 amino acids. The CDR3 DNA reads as TGCACCAGCAGAAGCTCCAGGCGTCAAGACTATGGCTACACCTTC. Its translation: CTSRSSRRQDYGYTF.

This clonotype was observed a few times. The CDR3 DNA reads as TGCAGTGCTAGAACCCCACAGGGATTGTCCTACGAGCAGTACTTC. It translates to CSARTPQGLSYEQYF. This chain joins TRBV20-1 and TRBJ2-7; possible D gene TRBD1, 6 bases. Trimming stripped 2 bases from V and 1 base from J, with 15 bases between. The CDR3 totals 15 residues. CDR1 and CDR2 (germline): DFQATT, SNEGSKA (reference sequence).

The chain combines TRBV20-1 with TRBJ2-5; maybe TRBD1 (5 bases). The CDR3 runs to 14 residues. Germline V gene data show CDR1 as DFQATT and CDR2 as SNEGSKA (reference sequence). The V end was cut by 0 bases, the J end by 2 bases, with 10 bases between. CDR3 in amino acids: CSARDGHPQETQYF. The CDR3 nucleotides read TGCAGTGCTAGAGACGGACATCCTCAAGAGACCCAGTACTTC.

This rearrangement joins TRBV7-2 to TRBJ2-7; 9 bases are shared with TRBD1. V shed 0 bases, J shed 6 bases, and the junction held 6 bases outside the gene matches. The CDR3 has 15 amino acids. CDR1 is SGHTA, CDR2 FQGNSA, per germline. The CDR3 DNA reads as TGTGCCAGCAGCTTAGCGCCGGGACAGGGAGGCGAGCAGTACTTC. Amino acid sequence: CASSLAPGQGGEQYF.

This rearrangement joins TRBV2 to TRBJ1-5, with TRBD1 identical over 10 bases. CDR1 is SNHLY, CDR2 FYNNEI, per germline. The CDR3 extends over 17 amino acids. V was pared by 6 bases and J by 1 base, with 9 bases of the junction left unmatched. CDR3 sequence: CASRTGRGQGSNQPQHF. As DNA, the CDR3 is TGTGCCAGCAGGACCGGGAGGGGACAGGGGAGCAATCAGCCCCAGCATTTT.

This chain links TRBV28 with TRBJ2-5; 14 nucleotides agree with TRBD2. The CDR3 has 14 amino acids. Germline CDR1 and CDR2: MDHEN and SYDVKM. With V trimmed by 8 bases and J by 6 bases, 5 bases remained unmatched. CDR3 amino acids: CASLTSGRGKTQYF. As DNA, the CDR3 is TGTGCCAGCCTGACTAGCGGGAGGGGAAAGACCCAGTACTTC.

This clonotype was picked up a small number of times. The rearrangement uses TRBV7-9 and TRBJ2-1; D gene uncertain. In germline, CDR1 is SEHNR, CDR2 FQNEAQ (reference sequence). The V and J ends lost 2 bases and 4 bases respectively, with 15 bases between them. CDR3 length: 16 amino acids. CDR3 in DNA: TGTGCCAGCAGCTTATCGTCGTCAGGTTCATACAATGAGCAGTTCTTC. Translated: CASSLSSSGSYNEQFF.

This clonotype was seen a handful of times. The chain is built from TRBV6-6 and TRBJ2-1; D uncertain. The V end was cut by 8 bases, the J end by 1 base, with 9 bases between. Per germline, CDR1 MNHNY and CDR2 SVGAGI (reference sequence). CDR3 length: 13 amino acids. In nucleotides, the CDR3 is TGTGCCAGCTGTGACGGTTCCTACAATGAGCAGTTCTTC. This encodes CASCDGSYNEQFF.

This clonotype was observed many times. The CDR3 region has the DNA TGCGCCAGCAGTAGTAGCTCCAGCTCCTACAATGAGCAGTTCTTC. Its translation is CASSSSSSSYNEQFF. The rearrangement uses TRBV5-1 and TRBJ2-1; D not resolved. The CDR3 covers 15 residues. Between the trimmed V and J ends, which lost 5 bases and 0 bases, there was a span of 12 bases. Germline V gene sequence: CDR1 SGHRS, CDR2 YFSETQ.

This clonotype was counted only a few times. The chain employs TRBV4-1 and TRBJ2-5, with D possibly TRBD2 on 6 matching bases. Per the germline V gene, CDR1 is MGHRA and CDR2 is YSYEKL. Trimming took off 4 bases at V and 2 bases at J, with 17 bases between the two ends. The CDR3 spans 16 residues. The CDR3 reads CASSPLGFGGQETQYF. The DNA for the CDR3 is TGCGCCAGCAGCCCACTGGGTTTTGGGGGGCAAGAGACCCAGTACTTC.

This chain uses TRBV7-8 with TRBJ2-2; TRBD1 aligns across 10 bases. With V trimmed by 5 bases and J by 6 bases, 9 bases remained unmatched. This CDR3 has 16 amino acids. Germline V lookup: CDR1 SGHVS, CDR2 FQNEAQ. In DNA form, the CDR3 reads TGTGCCAGCAGCCAGCCGGGACAGGGGACTTCCGGGGAGCTGTTTTTT. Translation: CASSQPGQGTSGELFF.